The sequence of this T cell receptor beta chain was determined in a study of T-cell reconstitution after alpha-beta-depleted transplantation in children. The junction had 7 bases not matched to a gene; V was cut back by 4 bases and J by 5 bases. CDR3 length equals 14 residues. Unique molecular identifiers were incorporated during preparation of the TCRbeta library. TCRdb ran MiXCR on the PCR reads and lists one entry per CDR3 protein. The sample includes more than 200,000 distinct CDR3 sequences, about 15% of them seen just once. This clonotype was seen only a few times. Its antigen is still unknown. Findings and caveats of the study: Expanded graft clones numbering several hundred reportedly gave rise to alpha-beta T cells about two months after transplant. Day-60 TCRbeta diversity that was high in some patients was derived from surviving recipient T cells and thymic progenitors. T-cell numbers and diversity, one year after transplant, stemmed largely from T cells that were newly produced.

The starting material was PBMCs, mostly from graft donor cells, obtained 360 days after TCRalphabeta/CD19-depleted stem cell transplant. V usage is TRBV12-3 or TRBV12-4 and J usage is TRBJ1-2; TRBD1 agrees at 7 bases. The origin of this receptor is a male patient aged 2-15 years who had a stem cell transplant for acute lymphoblastic leukemia, so the T cells may come from the graft donor. The CDR3 nucleotides are TGTGCCAGCAGTTCGCAAGGGACAGCTTATGGCTACACCTTC. This codes for CASSSQGTAYGYTF.